This T cell receptor beta chain was captured by sequencing in a study of OX40 agonist ivuxolimab in advanced cancers. Background on the study: Age averaged about 62 years (range roughly 23 to 79), and 82.7% were male.

The germline V and J ends were trimmed by 6 bases and 3 bases, with 14 bases remaining between them. The CDR3 length is 14 residues. Germline V gives CDR1 MNHNS, CDR2 SASEGT. As concerns this clone: What it binds is unknown.

This table comes from immunoSEQ multiplex PCR, and its TCRdb copy is limited to in-frame clones, with some not included. This table has tens of thousands of clones, about 90% appearing once. Study-wide findings and caveats: Among the lowest levels of clonal expansion were found in partial responders at 0.1-3.0 mg/kg.

Blood draws occurred at baseline, cycle 4 day 1, and cycle 7 day 1. The sequence was obtained from an adult with an advanced solid tumor such as melanoma, head and neck, liver or kidney cancer. Specimen: CD4+ or CD8+ T cells sorted from blood, collected in a trial of the OX40 agonist ivuxolimab. The V call is TRBV6-1, the J call TRBJ2-5; no firm D call. Here the CDR3 reads CASSPVLTKETQYF. The DNA for the CDR3 is TGTGCCAGCAGCCCCGTCCTGACAAAAGAGACCCAGTACTTC.